This entry lists 20 T cell receptor beta chains sequenced from one sample in a study of shared clonotypes between healthy human individuals. TCRdb keeps only in-frame clones here, not all; method: immunoSEQ multiplex PCR. The repertoire includes some 2,100,000 clones, about 93% of them detected once, and around 1.7% sits in the top ten. Terminally differentiated effector memory CD45RA+ cells were left out of the naive CD8 fraction, which was CD45RO-negative and positively selected for CCR7. The specimen was naive CD8+ T cells from PBMCs. The receptors derive from a man between 18 and 29 years old in good health. Some clones in this sample may be carry-over from other donors' samples.

This clone was detected a few times. The V call is TRBV27, the J call TRBJ2-7, with a weak D call TRBD2 (5 bases). The CDR3 contains 12 residues. Germline V gives CDR1 MNHEY, CDR2 SMNVEV (reference sequence). V shed 5 bases and J shed 3 bases, with 8 bases lying between them. The DNA of the CDR3 is TGTGCCAGCAGTCACCGGGGCTACGAGCAGTACTTC. Amino acids: CASSHRGYEQYF.

The chain joins TRBV14 to TRBJ2-6; D might be TRBD2 (5 bases). The V gene lost 4 bases and the J gene lost 0 bases, with 10 bases spanning the gap. Germline CDR1 SGHDN, CDR2 FVKESK. The CDR3 is made up of 16 amino acids. The CDR3 sequence: CASSLRRGSGANVLTF. In nucleotides, the CDR3 is TGTGCCAGCAGCCTACGCCGGGGCTCTGGGGCCAACGTCCTGACTTTC.

The rearrangement joins TRBV10-3 to TRBJ2-5, with 13 bases aligning to TRBD2. Per germline, CDR1 ENHRY and CDR2 SYGVKD. J lost 1 base, V lost 3 bases, and 5 bases had no gene match. CDR3 length equals 17 residues. The CDR3 sequence is CAISDIGTSGAQETQYF. CDR3 in DNA: TGTGCCATCAGTGATATAGGGACTAGCGGGGCCCAAGAGACCCAGTACTTC.

This sequence joins TRBV19 and TRBJ2-2; D ambiguous. Trimming shortened V by 3 bases and J by 0 bases, and 11 bases separated the two germline ends. The germline CDR1 and CDR2 sequences are LNHDA and SQIVND (reference sequence). The CDR3 covers 16 residues. CDR3 loop: CASSIVVASNTGELFF. In nucleotides, the CDR3 is TGTGCCAGTAGTATCGTAGTCGCCTCGAACACCGGGGAGCTGTTTTTT.

The gene calls are TRBV27 and TRBJ2-1; 7 bases are shared with TRBD2. V was pared by 4 bases and J by 1 base, with 7 bases of the junction left unmatched. The CDR3 is made up of 16 amino acids. Germline V gene sequence: CDR1 MNHEY, CDR2 SMNVEV (reference sequence). The CDR3 here is CASSSPGLLSYNEQFF. CDR3 coding DNA: TGTGCCAGCAGTTCCCCGGGACTACTATCCTACAATGAGCAGTTCTTC.

The J gene is TRBJ1-5, the V gene TRBV28; D is unresolved. The germline gives CDR1 MDHEN, CDR2 SYDVKM. This CDR3 comprises 16 residues. V gave up 7 bases and J gave up 3 bases, with 19 bases separating them. The CDR3 nucleotides are TGTGCCAGCAAAAGCCGGATAATGAGGGTCAATCAGCCCCAGCATTTT. Translated: CASKSRIMRVNQPQHF.

The V gene is TRBV7-6, the J gene TRBJ2-7, with a weak D call TRBD2 (6 bases). Germline CDR1 SGHVS, CDR2 FNYEAQ. V was trimmed by 5 bases and J by 3 bases, leaving 17 bases between them. This CDR3 contains 15 residues. The CDR3 is CASSLWRGANYEQYF. The CDR3 DNA sequence: TGTGCCAGCAGCCTCTGGCGGGGAGCGAACTACGAGCAGTACTTC. The entire variable domain, with the rest obtained from reference TRBV7-6 and TRBJ2-7, is as follows: GAGVSQSPRYKVTKRGQDVALRCDPISGHVSLYWYRQALGQGPEFLTYFNYEAQQDKSGLPNDRFSAERPEGSISTLTIQRTEQRDSAMYRCASSLWRGANYEQYFGPGTRLTVT.

The rearrangement joins TRBV4-1 to TRBJ1-1; possible D gene TRBD1, 5 bases. This CDR3 region has 15 residues. In germline, CDR1 is MGHRA, CDR2 YSYEKL. The germline V and J ends were trimmed by 3 bases and 1 base, with 12 bases remaining between them. The CDR3 DNA reads as TGCGCCAGCAGCCAGATAGGACACCGGAACACTGAAGCTTTCTTT. Residues: CASSQIGHRNTEAFF.

The rearrangement links TRBV28 to TRBJ1-4; TRBD1 is a possible D gene (5 bases). The CDR3 spans 17 residues. With 2 bases removed from V and 6 bases from J, the gap between germline ends came to 19 bases. Looked up from germline, CDR1 is MDHEN and CDR2 is SYDVKM. As DNA, the CDR3 is TGTGCCAGCAGTTTAGATCGGGGGAGCCCTTGGCATGAAAAACTGTTTTTT. Amino acid sequence: CASSLDRGSPWHEKLFF. Based on the CDR3 plus reference TRBV28 and TRBJ1-4, the full variable domain is DVKVTQSSRYLVKRTGEKVFLECVQDMDHENMFWYRQDPGLGLRLIYFSYDVKMKEKGDIPEGYSVSREKKERFSLILESASTNQTSMYLCASSLDRGSPWHEKLFFGSGTQLSVL.

V is TRBV27 and J is TRBJ2-7; 7 bases are a match to TRBD1. This CDR3 region has 16 residues. CDR1 and CDR2 from the germline V gene are MNHEY and SMNVEV (reference sequence). Trimming removed 2 bases from V and 2 bases from J; junction bases left unmatched: 9. This CDR3 reads CASSLSHGTATYEQYF. The CDR3 DNA sequence: TGTGCCAGCAGTTTAAGTCATGGGACAGCTACCTACGAGCAGTACTTC.

The CDR3 DNA reads TGTGCCAGCAGTGAAGTTAGTGCCATTGTACAAGAGACCCAGTACTTC. It specifies CASSEVSAIVQETQYF. V and J are TRBV2 and TRBJ2-5, with D unresolved. Per germline, CDR1 SNHLY and CDR2 FYNNEI. This CDR3 has 16 residues. V was trimmed by 1 base and J by 2 bases, leaving 14 bases between them.

The chain couples TRBV11-2 to TRBJ1-1, with D perhaps matching TRBD1 (6 bases). Germline values: CDR1 SGHAT, CDR2 FQNNGV. Trimming removed 4 bases at V and 2 bases at J, with 14 bases between. The CDR3 length is 15 residues. The CDR3 reads CASSYSGHPNTEAFF. In nucleotides, the CDR3 is TGTGCCAGCAGCTACTCGGGACACCCAAACACTGAAGCTTTCTTT.

In the case of this clone: A read error may account for a junction end that differs from germline. Other DNA sequences in the same sample also yield this CDR3. The chain uses TRBV25-1 and TRBJ2-5; D unclear. Germline V gene data show CDR1 as MGHDK and CDR2 as SYGVNS. The CDR3 runs to 13 residues. The CDR3 region is CASSEEVGETQYF. Written as DNA, the CDR3 is TGTGCCAGTAGTGAAGAGGTAGGGGAGACCCAGTACTTC.

CDR3 in amino acids: CASSLGRTSARDTQYF. The CDR3, as DNA: TGTGCCAGCAGCTTAGGGAGGACTAGCGCGCGCGATACGCAGTATTTT. The chain combines TRBV13 with TRBJ2-3, with TRBD2 matching over 9 bases. This CDR3 is built from 16 residues. Germline values: CDR1 PRHDT, CDR2 FYEKMQ (reference sequence). V was pared by 0 bases and J by 6 bases, with 7 bases of the junction left unmatched.

This clone has only a few counts. DNA of the CDR3: TGTGCCAGCAGCTCCCCGGGGGTGAACACTGAAGCTTTCTTT. Its translation: CASSSPGVNTEAFF. This chain joins TRBV7-9 and TRBJ1-1, with D tentatively TRBD1 (5 bases). The CDR3 length is 14 residues. Germline V gives CDR1 SEHNR, CDR2 FQNEAQ (reference sequence). Between the trimmed V and J ends, which lost 4 bases and 0 bases, there was a span of 9 bases.

The chain employs TRBV29-1 and TRBJ2-1; D is ambiguous. This CDR3 has 13 amino acids. CDR1 and CDR2 (germline): SQVTM, ANQGSEA. Trimming took 5 bases from V and 3 from J, leaving 11 bases between them. DNA of the CDR3: TGCAGCGTTTTCCGACCAAACTACAATGAGCAGTTCTTC. Its protein product is CSVFRPNYNEQFF.

The V call is TRBV9, the J call TRBJ1-2, with TRBD1 identical over 7 bases. With 6 bases clipped from V and 2 bases from J, the junction kept 7 bases outside the gene matches. This CDR3 is 14 amino acids long. Germline values: CDR1 SGDLS, CDR2 YYNGEE. CDR3 protein: CASNTGQANYGYTF. The CDR3 DNA reads TGTGCCAGCAATACCGGACAGGCGAACTATGGCTACACCTTC.

The chain joins TRBV7-9 to TRBJ2-5; D unclear. V lost 1 base to trimming and J lost 1 base, with 10 bases between them. The CDR3 is made up of 15 amino acids. Germline CDR1 and CDR2: SEHNR and FQNEAQ (reference sequence). For the CDR3, the DNA is TGTGCCAGCAGCTTAGTCTGGGGTCTCCAAGAGACCCAGTACTTC. Encoded protein: CASSLVWGLQETQYF.

This clone has just one count. The V gene is TRBV6-1, the J gene TRBJ2-7; unclear D gene. Per germline, CDR1 MNHNS and CDR2 SASEGT. The CDR3 covers 10 residues. The V gene lost 4 bases and the J gene lost 7 bases, with 5 bases spanning the gap. The CDR3 spells CASSVNEQYF. In DNA form, the CDR3 reads TGTGCCAGCAGTGTGAATGAGCAGTACTTC.

V usage is TRBV28 and J usage is TRBJ2-7, with 10 bases aligning to TRBD2. V trimming: 6 bases; J trimming: 2 bases; junction bases outside the gene matches: 7. The germline CDR1 and CDR2 sequences are MDHEN and SYDVKM. This CDR3 region has 15 residues. CDR3: CASRWGTSVTYEQYF. The CDR3 DNA reads TGTGCCAGCAGGTGGGGGACTAGCGTCACCTACGAGCAGTACTTC.